This T cell receptor (beta chain) was retrieved from a study of CXCR3-negative and CXCR3-positive naive CD8 T cells. General study results and limits: Diversity proved comparably high across both naive subsets and much lower in memory CD8+ cells. The study found that naive CXCR3-negative and CXCR3-positive cells shared TRBV-TRBJ usage, while memory cells differed.

Libraries were UMI-labeled 5' RACE TRB cDNA. Reanalyzing the 5' RACE reads, TCRdb keeps one entry per CDR3 protein, without DNA. This listing includes roughly 86,000 distinct CDR3 sequences. Germline CDR1 reads SGHAT; CDR2 reads FQNNGV. This CDR3 is built from 19 residues. A remark on this clonotype: Its antigen is as yet unknown.

Cells classed as naive CD8+ T cells were CD45RO-CCR7+CD27+CD95-. Sequenced: naive CXCR3- CD8+ T cells from blood. Noted subset: CD45RO-CCR7+CD27+CD95- naive CD8+ T cells lacking CXCR3 (TNR3-). This chain uses TRBV11-2 with TRBJ2-1; the D call of TRBD2 rests on TCRdb alone, since no DNA is present to check it. This receptor was obtained from a human donor in good health. Some clones in this sample may be carry-over from other donors' samples. CDR3 loop: CASSSLGLADGLTYNEQFF. The variable domain in full, completed from reference TRBV11-2 and TRBJ2-1, reads EAGVAQSPRYKIIEKRQSVAFWCNPISGHATLYWYQQILGQGPKLLIQFQNNGVVDDSQLPKDRFSAERLKGVDSTLKIQPAKLEDSAVYLCASSSLGLADGLTYNEQFFGPGTRLTVL.